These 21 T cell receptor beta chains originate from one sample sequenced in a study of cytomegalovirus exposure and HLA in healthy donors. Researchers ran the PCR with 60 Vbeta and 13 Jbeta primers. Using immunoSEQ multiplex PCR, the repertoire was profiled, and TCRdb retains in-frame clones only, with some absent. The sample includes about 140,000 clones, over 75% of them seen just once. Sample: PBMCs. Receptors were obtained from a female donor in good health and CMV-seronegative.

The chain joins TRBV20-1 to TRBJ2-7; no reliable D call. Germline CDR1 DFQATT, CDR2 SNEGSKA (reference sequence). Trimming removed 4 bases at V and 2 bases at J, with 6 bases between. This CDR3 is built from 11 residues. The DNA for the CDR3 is TGCAGTGCTACCAGAACCTACGAGCAGTACTTC. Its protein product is CSATRTYEQYF.

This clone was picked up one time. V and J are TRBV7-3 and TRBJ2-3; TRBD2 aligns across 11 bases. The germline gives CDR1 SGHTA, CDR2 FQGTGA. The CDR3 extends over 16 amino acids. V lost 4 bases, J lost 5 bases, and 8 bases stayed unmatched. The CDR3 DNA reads TGTGCCAGCAGCTCCTATTCCGGGACTAGCGGAGATACGCAGTATTTT. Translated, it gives CASSSYSGTSGDTQYF.

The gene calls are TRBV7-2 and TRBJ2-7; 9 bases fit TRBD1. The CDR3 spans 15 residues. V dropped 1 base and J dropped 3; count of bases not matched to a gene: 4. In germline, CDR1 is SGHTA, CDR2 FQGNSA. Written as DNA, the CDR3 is TGTGCCAGCAGCTTAGGGACAGGGGCTATCTACGAGCAGTACTTC. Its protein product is CASSLGTGAIYEQYF.

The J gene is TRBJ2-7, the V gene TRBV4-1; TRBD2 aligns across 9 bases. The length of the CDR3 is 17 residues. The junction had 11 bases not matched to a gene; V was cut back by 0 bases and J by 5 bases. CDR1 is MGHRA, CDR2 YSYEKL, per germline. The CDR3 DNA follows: TGCGCCAGCAGCCAAGAGTTCCCCCTATTAGCGGGAGACGAGCAGTACTTC. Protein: CASSQEFPLLAGDEQYF.

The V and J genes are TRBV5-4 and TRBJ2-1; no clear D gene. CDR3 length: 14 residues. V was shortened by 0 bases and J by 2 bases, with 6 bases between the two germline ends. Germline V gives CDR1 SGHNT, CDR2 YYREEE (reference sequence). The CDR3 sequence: CASSLARAYNEQFF. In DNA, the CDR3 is TGTGCCAGCAGCTTGGCCCGGGCCTACAATGAGCAGTTCTTC.

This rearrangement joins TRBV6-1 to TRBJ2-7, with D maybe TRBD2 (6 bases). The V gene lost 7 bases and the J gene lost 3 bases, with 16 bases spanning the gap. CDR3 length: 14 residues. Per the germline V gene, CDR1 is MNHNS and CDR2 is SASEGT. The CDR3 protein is CASTPGGFDYEQYF. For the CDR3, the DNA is TGTGCCAGCACCCCTGGGGGGTTTGACTACGAGCAGTACTTC.

CDR3 nucleotide sequence: TGTGCCAGTAGGACTAGCGGGAGCGACAATGAGCAGTTCTTC. Its protein product is CASRTSGSDNEQFF. This chain uses TRBV19 with TRBJ2-1; 12 bases line up with TRBD2. From germline, CDR1 is LNHDA and CDR2 SQIVND (reference sequence). The CDR3 loop spans 14 amino acids. V shed 6 bases and J 5 bases; nucleotides not matched to a gene: 2.

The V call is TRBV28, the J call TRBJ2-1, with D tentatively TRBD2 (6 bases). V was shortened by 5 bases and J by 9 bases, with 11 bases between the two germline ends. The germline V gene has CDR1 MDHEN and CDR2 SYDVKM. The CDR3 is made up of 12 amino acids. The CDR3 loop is CASSTRGTEQFF. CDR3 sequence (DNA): TGTGCCAGCAGTACTCGGGGGACTGAGCAGTTCTTC.

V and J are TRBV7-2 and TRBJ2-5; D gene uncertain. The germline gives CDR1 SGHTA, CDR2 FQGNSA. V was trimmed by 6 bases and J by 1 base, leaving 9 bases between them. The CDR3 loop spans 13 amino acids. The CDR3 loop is CASSFSTQETQYF. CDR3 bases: TGTGCCAGCAGTTTCTCTACCCAAGAGACCCAGTACTTC.

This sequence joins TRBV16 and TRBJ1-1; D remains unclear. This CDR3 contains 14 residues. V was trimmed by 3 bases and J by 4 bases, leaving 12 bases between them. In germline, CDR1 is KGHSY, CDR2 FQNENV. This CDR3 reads CASSQGVGGTEAFF. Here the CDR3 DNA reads TGTGCCAGCAGCCAGGGTGTGGGAGGCACTGAAGCTTTCTTT.

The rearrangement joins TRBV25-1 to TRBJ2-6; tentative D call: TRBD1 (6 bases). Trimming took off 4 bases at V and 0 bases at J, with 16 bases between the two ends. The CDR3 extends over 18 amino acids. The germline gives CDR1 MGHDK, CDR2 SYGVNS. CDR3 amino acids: CASSGPGQTISGANVLTF. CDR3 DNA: TGTGCCAGCAGTGGTCCCGGACAGACCATCTCTGGGGCCAACGTCCTGACTTTC.

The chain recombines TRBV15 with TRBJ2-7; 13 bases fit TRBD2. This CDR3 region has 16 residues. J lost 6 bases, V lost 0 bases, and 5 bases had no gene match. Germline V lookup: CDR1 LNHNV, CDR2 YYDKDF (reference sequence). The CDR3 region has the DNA TGTGCCACCAGCAGAGACAGGACTAGCGGGAGCACCGAGCAGTACTTC. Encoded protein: CATSRDRTSGSTEQYF.

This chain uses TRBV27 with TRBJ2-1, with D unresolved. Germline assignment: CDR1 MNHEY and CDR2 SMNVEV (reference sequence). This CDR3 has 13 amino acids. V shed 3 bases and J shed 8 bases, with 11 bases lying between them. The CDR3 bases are TGTGCCAGCAGTTTTTCTCTCCCAGATGAGCAGTTCTTC. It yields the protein CASSFSLPDEQFF.

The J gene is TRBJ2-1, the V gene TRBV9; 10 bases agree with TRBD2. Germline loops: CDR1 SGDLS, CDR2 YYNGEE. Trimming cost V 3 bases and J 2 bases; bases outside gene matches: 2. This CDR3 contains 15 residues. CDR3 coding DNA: TGTGCCAGCAGCGAGGGGACTAGCGCCTACAATGAGCAGTTCTTC. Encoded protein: CASSEGTSAYNEQFF.

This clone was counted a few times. DNA for the CDR3: TGTGCCAGTAGTACTCTCGGACAGTCTCACCAAAACATTCAGTACTTC. Translating gives CASSTLGQSHQNIQYF. This chain links TRBV19 with TRBJ2-4; weak D call: TRBD1 (6 bases). The CDR3 loop spans 16 amino acids. Germline V gives CDR1 LNHDA, CDR2 SQIVND (reference sequence). Between the trimmed V and J ends, which lost 4 bases and 5 bases, there was a span of 18 bases. The variable domain in full, with the rest retrieved from reference TRBV19 and TRBJ2-4, is DGGITQSPKYLFRKEGQNVTLSCEQNLNHDAMYWYRQDPGQGLRLIYYSQIVNDFQKGDIAEGYSVSREKKESFPLTVTSAQKNPTAFYLCASSTLGQSHQNIQYFGAGTRLSVL.

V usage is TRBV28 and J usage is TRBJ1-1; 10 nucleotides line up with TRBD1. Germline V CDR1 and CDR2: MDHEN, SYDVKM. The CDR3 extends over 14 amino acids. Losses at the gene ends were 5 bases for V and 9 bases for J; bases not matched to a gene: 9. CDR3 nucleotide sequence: TGTGCCAGCAGTCCCCGACCGACAGGGGGCAAAGCTTTCTTT. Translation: CASSPRPTGGKAFF.

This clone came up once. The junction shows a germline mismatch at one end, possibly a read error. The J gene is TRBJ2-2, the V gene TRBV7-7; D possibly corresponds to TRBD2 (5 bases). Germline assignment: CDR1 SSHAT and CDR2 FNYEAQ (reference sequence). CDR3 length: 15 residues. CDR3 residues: CASTPQRMNTGELFF. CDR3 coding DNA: TGTGCTAGCACCCCTCAGCGGATGAACACCGGGGAGCTGTTTTTT.

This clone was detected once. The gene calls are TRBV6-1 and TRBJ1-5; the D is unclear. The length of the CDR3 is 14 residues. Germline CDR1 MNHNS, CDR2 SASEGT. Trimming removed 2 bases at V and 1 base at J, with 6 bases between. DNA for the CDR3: TGTGCCAGCAGTGAATTGGGCAGCAATCAGCCCCAGCATTTT. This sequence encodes CASSELGSNQPQHF.

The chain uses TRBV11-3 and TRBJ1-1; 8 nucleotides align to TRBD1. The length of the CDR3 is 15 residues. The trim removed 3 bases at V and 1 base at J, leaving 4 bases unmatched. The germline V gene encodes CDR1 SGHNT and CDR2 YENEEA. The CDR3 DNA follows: TGTGCCAGCAGCTTGACCGGGACAGGGAACACTGAAGCTTTCTTT. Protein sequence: CASSLTGTGNTEAFF.

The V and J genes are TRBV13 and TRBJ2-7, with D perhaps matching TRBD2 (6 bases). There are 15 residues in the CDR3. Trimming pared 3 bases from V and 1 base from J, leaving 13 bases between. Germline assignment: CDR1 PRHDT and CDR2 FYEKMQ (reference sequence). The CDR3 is CASSFQGGFSYEQYF. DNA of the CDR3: TGTGCCAGCAGCTTTCAGGGAGGATTTTCCTACGAGCAGTACTTC.

The CDR3 region is CASSISSDTVNQPQHF. CDR3 sequence (DNA): TGTGCCAGTAGTATATCTTCGGACACCGTCAATCAGCCCCAGCATTTT. The J gene is TRBJ1-5, the V gene TRBV19; possible D gene TRBD1, 5 bases. Germline V gives CDR1 LNHDA, CDR2 SQIVND (reference sequence). The CDR3 contains 16 residues. The ends were cut back, 2 bases at V and 3 bases at J, with 14 bases in the middle. Variable domain in full (rest from reference TRBV19 and TRBJ1-5): DGGITQSPKYLFRKEGQNVTLSCEQNLNHDAMYWYRQDPGQGLRLIYYSQIVNDFQKGDIAEGYSVSREKKESFPLTVTSAQKNPTAFYLCASSISSDTVNQPQHFGDGTRLSIL.